This is a list of T cell receptor beta chains from one sample in a study of T cell repertoires in cytomegalovirus infection. MiXCR, run by TCRdb on the reads, gives a single entry per CDR3 protein. The sample has around 770,000 distinct CDR3 sequences, under 35% seen once. The antigens of these receptors remain unknown. The sequencing used cultured CD8+ T cells from PBMCs, collected from culture after CMV antigen stimulation. These TCRs come from a human donor in good health (CMV status not recorded). Some clones in this sample may be carry-over from other donors' samples. CDR3s include the opening cysteine and the closing phenylalanine or tryptophan. A D gene is named only where the DNA matches it firmly. Expanded clones get a size class; other rows say once, few or many, or leave the size out.

abundance	v_gene	j_gene	d_gene	CDR3nt	CDR3aa
many	TRBV6-1	TRBJ2-5	TRBD1	TGTGCCAGCAGTGTTCGGGACAGGGGGCCCCGAGAGACCCAGTACTTC	CASSVRDRGPRETQYF
-	TRBV24-1	TRBJ2-2	-	TGTGCCACCCAGGCTTCGAACACCGGGGAGCTGTTTTTT	CATQASNTGELFF
few	TRBV7-9	TRBJ1-2	TRBD1	TGTGCCAGCAGCTACCAGGGGGCGCAGACCTTC	CASSYQGAQTF
-	TRBV7-2	TRBJ1-5	-	TGTGCCAGCAGCTTAAGGGGGGGGGGCCGGGCGCCCCAGCATTTT	CASSLRGGGRAPQHF
few	TRBV5-4	TRBJ1-1	-	TGTGCCAGCAGCTTGTCCAGCCCCGCTTTCTTT	CASSLSSPAFF
once	TRBV27	TRBJ1-6	TRBD1	TGTGCCAGCAGTGTCTCCGGGACAGCCACTCACCTCCACTTT	CASSVSGTATHLHF
few	TRBV27	TRBJ2-7	TRBD2	TGTGCCAGCAGTTACGGGACTAGCGGGCTCTCGGAACACGAGCAGTACTTC	CASSYGTSGLSEHEQYF
few	TRBV7-2	TRBJ1-1	-	TGTGCCAGCAGCTTAGGACGAGACCCTGGGACTGAAGCTTTCTTT	CASSLGRDPGTEAFF
few	TRBV6-1	TRBJ1-1	-	TGTGCCAGCAGTGAAAGAGTAACAGACTCGCCGAACACTGAAGCTTTCTTT	CASSERVTDSPNTEAFF
few	TRBV5-1	TRBJ1-1	-	TGCGCCAGCACCCGTTCTCCCGCAATGAACACTGAAGCTTTCTTT	CASTRSPAMNTEAFF
once	TRBV27	TRBJ1-5	-	TGTGCCAGCACCACCAGGGGCGGAAGAAATCAGCCCCAGCATTTT	CASTTRGGRNQPQHF
-	TRBV7-3	TRBJ2-3	-	TGTGCCAGCAGGCCTGACCATCGGGATACGCAGTATTTT	CASRPDHRDTQYF